The sequence of this TCR beta chain was determined in a study of T cells in localized non-small cell lung cancer. TCRdb's table, derived via immunoSEQ multiplex PCR, lists solely in-frame clones and lacks some. In the table there are 1,500 to 2,000 clones, around a fifth of which are singletons. The CDR3 covers 14 residues. The V end lost 6 bases, the J end lost 6 bases, and 16 bases lay between the germline ends. The germline V gene has CDR1 SGDLS and CDR2 YYNGEE. This clone turned up a few times. Sequenced material: lung tumor tissue, taken before any cancer treatment. This chain uses TRBV9 with TRBJ2-1; D is possibly TRBD1 (6 bases). The receptor's source is a woman aged 40 to 75 with stage I lung adenocarcinoma. CDR3 sequence reads: CASNLGQLGNEQFF. The CDR3 DNA reads as TGTGCCAGCAATCTCGGACAGCTGGGCAATGAGCAGTTCTTC. Supplemented by reference TRBV9 and TRBJ2-1, the full variable domain reads DSGVTQTPKHLITATGQRVTLRCSPRSGDLSVYWYQQSLDQGLQFLIQYYNGEERAKGNILERFSAQQFPDLHSELNLSSLELGDSALYFCASNLGQLGNEQFFGPGTRLTVL.